These 18 T cell receptor beta chains share one sample of origin, sequenced in a study of T cell responses to AZD1222 COVID-19 vaccine. Sequencing used immunoSEQ multiplex PCR; TCRdb keeps in-frame clones, though not all of them. The table lists more than 85,000 clones, over 75% of them singletons, with 2.5% in the top ten. Material: peripheral blood, obtained on day 0 of AZD1222 vaccination. The receptor set was obtained from an adult in good health.

The V and J genes are TRBV19 and TRBJ1-1; D is perhaps TRBD1 (5 bases). V gave up 6 bases and J gave up 4 bases, with 12 bases separating them. The CDR3 spans 13 residues. Looked up from germline, CDR1 is LNHDA and CDR2 is SQIVND (reference sequence). CDR3 amino acids: CASSFREGTEAFF. In DNA, the CDR3 is TGTGCCAGTAGCTTCAGGGAGGGCACTGAAGCTTTCTTT.

With regard to this clone: Other DNA sequences of this sample code for an identical CDR3. The V and J genes are TRBV5-1 and TRBJ2-1; no clear D gene. The V and J ends lost 4 bases and 0 bases respectively, with 8 bases between them. The CDR3 sequence is 14 residues long. Looked up from germline, CDR1 is SGHRS and CDR2 is YFSETQ. CDR3 protein: CASSPGDSYNEQFF. The CDR3 nucleotides are TGCGCCAGCAGCCCAGGAGACTCCTACAATGAGCAGTTCTTC.

The count of this clone is one. This sequence joins TRBV7-6 and TRBJ1-3, with a weak D call TRBD1 (5 bases). CDR3 length: 16 residues. With 2 bases removed from V and 0 bases from J, the gap between germline ends came to 11 bases. Per the germline V gene, CDR1 is SGHVS and CDR2 is FNYEAQ. The CDR3 bases are TGTGCCAGCAGCTTATGGGAGGGGCGCTCTGGAAACACCATATATTTT. Amino acid sequence: CASSLWEGRSGNTIYF.

The chain has TRBV6-1 and TRBJ1-2, with D uncertain. Germline loops: CDR1 MNHNS, CDR2 SASEGT. V gave up 2 bases and J gave up 8 bases, with 12 bases separating them. The CDR3 is 13 amino acids. CDR3 residues: CASSENSVGGYTF. The CDR3 nucleotides read TGTGCCAGCAGTGAAAACTCTGTAGGGGGCTACACCTTC.

With respect to this clone: Within the sample, other DNA sequences also encode this same CDR3. The chain is built from TRBV3-1 (or the pseudogene TRBV3-2) and TRBJ2-7; TRBD1 aligns across 11 bases. The CDR3 totals 14 residues. Trimming cost V 4 bases and J 6 bases; bases outside gene matches: 5. The V gene's germline CDR1 is LGHDT and CDR2 YNNKEL (reference sequence). CDR3 coding DNA: TGTGCCAGCAGCCCAGGACAGGGGGCAGGCGAGCAGTACTTC. As protein: CASSPGQGAGEQYF.

This rearrangement joins TRBV11-3 to TRBJ2-7; 7 bases are shared with TRBD1. Germline CDR1 and CDR2: SGHNT and YENEEA. This CDR3 has 16 amino acids. V gave up 5 bases and J gave up 4 bases; unmatched junction bases: 14. The CDR3 nucleotides are TGTGCCAGCAGCCCCCTCGGAACAGGGGCAAGGTACGAGCAGTACTTC. Translating gives CASSPLGTGARYEQYF.

The rearrangement joins TRBV28 to TRBJ2-5, with 12 bases lining up with TRBD2. The J segment lost 2 bases and the V segment lost 7 bases, leaving 5 bases of the junction unmatched. The CDR3 sequence is 15 residues long. Germline loops: CDR1 MDHEN, CDR2 SYDVKM. The CDR3 DNA follows: TGTGCCAGCACCCTCGGGACTAGCGGGCAAGAGACCCAGTACTTC. It codes for CASTLGTSGQETQYF.

V is TRBV6-5 and J is TRBJ1-6; D remains ambiguous. This CDR3 has 14 residues. CDR1 is MNHEY and CDR2 is SVGAGI in the germline V gene. Trimming took off 6 bases at V and 7 bases at J, with 13 bases between the two ends. CDR3 nucleotide sequence: TGTGCCAGCAGACTCCAGCCTGGGAATTCACCCCTCCACTTT. Protein sequence: CASRLQPGNSPLHF.

Comment on this clone: A junction boundary mismatches the germline segment, possibly from a read error. The V gene is TRBV6-5, the J gene TRBJ1-6; D may be TRBD1 (5 bases). The CDR3 is 12 residues long. Germline V gene sequence: CDR1 MNHEY, CDR2 SVGAGI. CDR3 amino acids: CATRGYSSPLHF. The CDR3 DNA sequence: TGTGCCACCCGGGGCTATAGTTCACCCCTCCACTTT.

V is TRBV19 and J is TRBJ2-5, with 8 bases fitting TRBD2. The CDR3 extends over 15 amino acids. Germline CDR1 LNHDA, CDR2 SQIVND (reference sequence). The V and J ends lost 1 base and 2 bases, in that order; junction bases with no gene match: 3. CDR3 nucleotides: TGTGCCAGTAGTATAGGCGGGGGGCCGCAAGAGACCCAGTACTTC. Translating gives CASSIGGGPQETQYF.

The chain joins TRBV4-2 to TRBJ1-3; 7 positions agree with TRBD1. Looked up from germline, CDR1 is LGHNA and CDR2 is YNFKEQ. The CDR3 extends over 18 amino acids. After removal of 0 bases from V and 0 bases from J, the junction contained 8 bases not matched to a gene. CDR3 sequence: CASSQEFWDSVSGNTIYF. DNA for the CDR3: TGTGCCAGCAGCCAAGAATTCTGGGACAGCGTCTCTGGAAACACCATATATTTT.

The rearrangement uses TRBV5-1 and TRBJ2-5; 12 bases fit TRBD2. V lost 4 bases and J lost 5; bases outside the gene matches: 6. From germline, CDR1 is SGHRS and CDR2 YFSETQ. The CDR3 loop spans 15 amino acids. CDR3 in DNA: TGCGCCAGCAGCGAGACTAGCGGGGGCTATGAGACCCAGTACTTC. This gives the protein CASSETSGGYETQYF.

This chain uses TRBV9 with TRBJ2-1; D is ambiguous. Germline V gene data show CDR1 as SGDLS and CDR2 as YYNGEE. The CDR3 loop spans 14 amino acids. With 0 bases removed from V and 7 bases from J, the gap between germline ends came to 11 bases. CDR3 DNA: TGTGCCAGCAGCGTAGGTATGGGATGGAATGAGCAGTTCTTC. The encoded protein is CASSVGMGWNEQFF.

This chain joins TRBV19 and TRBJ1-2; TRBD1 matches 8 bases. The CDR3 has 17 amino acids. The trim removed 4 bases at V and 0 bases at J, leaving 10 bases unmatched. Germline V gives CDR1 LNHDA, CDR2 SQIVND (reference sequence). In DNA, the CDR3 is TGTGCCAGTAGTACGCCCCTTACAGGGGGTACTAACTATGGCTACACCTTC. It is translated as CASSTPLTGGTNYGYTF. Together with reference TRBV19 and TRBJ1-2, the CDR3 gives the full variable domain: DGGITQSPKYLFRKEGQNVTLSCEQNLNHDAMYWYRQDPGQGLRLIYYSQIVNDFQKGDIAEGYSVSREKKESFPLTVTSAQKNPTAFYLCASSTPLTGGTNYGYTFGSGTRLTVV.

V gene TRBV14 combines with J gene TRBJ1-2, with D possibly TRBD1 on 5 matching bases. The germline V gene encodes CDR1 SGHDN and CDR2 FVKESK. Between the trimmed V and J ends, which lost 3 bases and 9 bases, there was a span of 14 bases. The CDR3 is 13 residues long. In DNA form, the CDR3 reads TGTGCCAGCAGCCAGCGCCCAAAGGGGAGCTACACCTTC. This codes for CASSQRPKGSYTF.

The gene calls are TRBV5-1 and TRBJ2-3; TRBD2 matches at 13 bases. CDR3 length: 17 residues. Per the germline V gene, CDR1 is SGHRS and CDR2 is YFSETQ. V lost 3 bases to trimming and J lost 2 bases; unmatched junction nucleotides: 6. CDR3 sequence reads: CASSYRLAGGTTDTQYF. CDR3 DNA sequence: TGCGCCAGCAGCTATAGACTAGCGGGGGGCACCACAGATACGCAGTATTTT. Full variable domain (remainder filled in from reference TRBV5-1 and TRBJ2-3): KAGVTQTPRYLIKTRGQQVTLSCSPISGHRSVSWYQQTPGQGLQFLFEYFSETQRNKGNFPGRFSGRQFSNSRSEMNVSTLELGDSALYLCASSYRLAGGTTDTQYFGPGTRLTVL.

The rearrangement joins TRBV7-9 to TRBJ1-2; D is uncertain. CDR3 length: 12 residues. Trimming stripped 5 bases from V and 4 bases from J, with 8 bases between. Germline CDR1 and CDR2: SEHNR and FQNEAQ (reference sequence). CDR3 amino acids: CASSAEFYGYTF. The CDR3 DNA follows: TGTGCCAGCAGCGCCGAATTCTATGGCTACACCTTC.

The rearrangement joins TRBV5-1 to TRBJ2-1; D is tentatively TRBD1 or TRBD2 (5 bases each). The V gene lost 1 base and the J gene lost 4 bases, with 18 bases spanning the gap. Per germline, CDR1 SGHRS and CDR2 YFSETQ. The CDR3 has 17 residues. The CDR3, as DNA: TGCGCCAGCAGCTTGAGGCCCGGGACGGTTTTATACAATGAGCAGTTCTTC. Its translation: CASSLRPGTVLYNEQFF.